A single sample is the source of the 23 T cell receptor beta chains below, sequenced in a study of long-term antiretroviral therapy in people with HIV. Run at survey level, the immunoSEQ assay was version v3.0. TCRdb's copy holds only in-frame clones and misses some; the assay was immunoSEQ multiplex PCR. The sample has about 24,000 clones; 70% to 85% are singletons. This specimen was unsorted PBMCs, taken 4.4 years after starting antiretroviral therapy. Receptors were obtained from a man younger than 40 with HIV.

This chain links TRBV2 with TRBJ1-2; no clear D. V lost 5 bases to trimming and J lost 4 bases, with 11 bases between them. The V gene's germline CDR1 is SNHLY and CDR2 FYNNEI. The CDR3 runs 13 residues. The CDR3: CASSFGGSYGYTF. Here the CDR3 DNA reads TGTGCCAGCAGTTTCGGCGGGTCCTATGGCTACACCTTC.

This chain uses TRBV15 with TRBJ2-1; D remains unclear. This CDR3 has 14 residues. V was clipped by 4 bases and J by 6 bases, with 13 bases between them. The germline V gene encodes CDR1 LNHNV and CDR2 YYDKDF (reference sequence). The CDR3 DNA sequence: TGTGCCACCAGCATAGGAAAGGTGGGCAATGAGCAGTTCTTC. Translation: CATSIGKVGNEQFF.

The chain joins TRBV6-5 to TRBJ1-2; TRBD1 might be the D (6 bases). The V gene's germline CDR1 is MNHEY and CDR2 SVGAGI. The CDR3 covers 16 residues. The V end was cut by 4 bases, the J end by 4 bases, with 19 bases between. The DNA for the CDR3 is TGTGCCAGCAGTTTTTCCCCTTTAGGAGGGGGCTATGGCTACACCTTC. Its protein is CASSFSPLGGGYGYTF.

This clone has only one observation. The V gene is TRBV5-8, the J gene TRBJ1-1; a weak D match, TRBD1 (5 bases). V dropped 6 bases and J dropped 4 bases, with 19 bases sitting between them. The V gene's germline CDR1 is SGHTS and CDR2 YDEGEE. The CDR3 is made up of 15 amino acids. The CDR3 DNA reads TGTGCCAGCACCCTGTGGGGCCGGAGGTCCACTGAAGCTTTCTTT. Translation: CASTLWGRRSTEAFF.

This clone turned up a few times. This rearrangement joins TRBV7-8 to TRBJ2-7, with 9 bases aligning to TRBD2. J gave up 2 bases and V 4 bases, and 21 bases lay outside the gene matches. Germline CDR1 SGHVS, CDR2 FQNEAQ. CDR3 size: 20 residues. The CDR3 sequence: CASSSRGWEVSGSVTYEQYF. DNA for the CDR3: TGTGCCAGCAGCTCGCGGGGTTGGGAGGTTAGCGGGAGCGTGACCTACGAGCAGTACTTC.

J is TRBJ2-7 and V is TRBV19; a possible D gene is TRBD2 (6 bases). The CDR3 contains 15 residues. The V end lost 3 bases, the J end lost 0 bases, and 12 bases lay between the germline ends. Germline assignment: CDR1 LNHDA and CDR2 SQIVND (reference sequence). The CDR3 protein is CASSIRGLSSYEQYF. Written as DNA, the CDR3 is TGTGCCAGTAGTATTCGTGGACTAAGCTCCTACGAGCAGTACTTC.

J is TRBJ2-1 and V is TRBV4-3, with 9 nucleotides matching TRBD2. CDR3 length equals 15 residues. V shed 0 bases and J 6 bases; nucleotides not matched to a gene: 3. Germline assignment: CDR1 LGHNA and CDR2 YSLEER. This CDR3 reads CASSQEGLAANEQFF. The CDR3 DNA sequence: TGCGCCAGCAGCCAAGAGGGACTAGCAGCCAATGAGCAGTTCTTC.

The chain carries TRBV28 and TRBJ2-5; 9 bases map to TRBD2. V trimming: 3 bases; J trimming: 4 bases; junction bases outside the gene matches: 12. CDR1 MDHEN and CDR2 SYDVKM come from the germline V gene. There are 17 residues in the CDR3. This chain's CDR3 is CASSLVGASGNRETQYF. The CDR3 DNA follows: TGTGCCAGCAGTTTGGTTGGCGCTAGCGGGAATCGAGAGACCCAGTACTTC.

The V gene is TRBV6-6, the J gene TRBJ1-2, with D unclear. Trimming removed 7 bases at V and 7 bases at J, with 19 bases between. The germline V gene has CDR1 MNHNY and CDR2 SVGAGI (reference sequence). The CDR3 extends over 14 amino acids. DNA of the CDR3: TGTGCCAGCATCGGAACAGACCGTTACTCTGGCTACACCTTC. This sequence encodes CASIGTDRYSGYTF.

V is TRBV5-1 and J is TRBJ2-7; 8 nucleotides align to TRBD2. Unmatched junction bases numbered 7, after V lost 4 bases and J lost 7 bases. The V gene's germline CDR1 is SGHRS and CDR2 YFSETQ. The CDR3 is 13 residues long. The CDR3 sequence is CASSRTSRWEQYF. The CDR3 DNA sequence: TGCGCCAGCAGCCGGACTAGCCGTTGGGAGCAGTACTTC.

The V and J genes are TRBV6-5 and TRBJ2-7; TRBD1 matches at 7 bases. J was trimmed by 6 bases and V by 6 bases; bases with no gene match: 8. The CDR3 spans 13 residues. Germline V gene lookup returns CDR1 MNHEY and CDR2 SVGAGI. CDR3 residues: CASSLGQLGEQYF. For the CDR3, the DNA is TGTGCCAGCAGCTTGGGACAGTTAGGCGAGCAGTACTTC.

The chain uses TRBV9 and TRBJ2-3; D unresolved. V dropped 3 bases and J dropped 8 bases, with 7 bases sitting between them. CDR1 is SGDLS, CDR2 YYNGEE, per germline. This CDR3 has 11 amino acids. The DNA for the CDR3 is TGTGCCAGCAGCGCCCACCTTACGCAGTATTTT. Translated, it gives CASSAHLTQYF.

Only a few counts were recorded for this clone. The chain joins TRBV9 to TRBJ1-1; D gene ambiguous. The CDR3 runs to 13 residues. From germline, CDR1 is SGDLS and CDR2 YYNGEE. Trimming cost V 0 bases and J 8 bases, with 11 bases left between them. CDR3 protein: CASSVAPEYEAFF. CDR3 DNA: TGTGCCAGCAGCGTAGCTCCAGAGTACGAAGCTTTCTTT.

This clone has a handful of counts. The V call is TRBV9, the J call TRBJ1-5, with D tentatively TRBD1 (6 bases). The CDR3 is made up of 14 amino acids. The V end was cut by 3 bases, the J end by 1 base, with 8 bases between. Germline CDR1 SGDLS, CDR2 YYNGEE. The DNA of the CDR3 is TGTGCCAGCAGCGAAGGACAGAGCAATCAGCCCCAGCATTTT. Its protein product is CASSEGQSNQPQHF.

The chain carries TRBV6-1 and TRBJ1-2, with D unclear. The V end lost 8 bases, the J end lost 3 bases, and 13 bases lay between the germline ends. This CDR3 region has 13 residues. CDR1 and CDR2 (germline): MNHNS, SASEGT. The DNA of the CDR3 is TGTGCCAGCCGCCAAGGTTTTGACTATGGCTACACCTTC. Its protein product is CASRQGFDYGYTF.

The J gene is TRBJ2-7, the V gene TRBV28, with D maybe TRBD1 (6 bases). Germline V gives CDR1 MDHEN, CDR2 SYDVKM. With 3 bases removed from V and 0 bases from J, the gap between germline ends came to 12 bases. This CDR3 has 15 residues. Here the CDR3 DNA reads TGTGCCAGCAGTTTCCCGGACAGTGTCTCCTACGAGCAGTACTTC. It specifies CASSFPDSVSYEQYF.

The chain couples TRBV5-6 to TRBJ2-1; possible D gene TRBD2, 6 bases. The V end lost 4 bases, the J end lost 2 bases, and 13 bases lay between the germline ends. This CDR3 comprises 15 residues. The V gene's germline CDR1 is SGHDT and CDR2 YYEEEE. CDR3 coding DNA: TGTGCCAGCAGCATCAGCGGGCGCCCCTACAATGAGCAGTTCTTC. This codes for CASSISGRPYNEQFF.

J is TRBJ1-1 and V is TRBV5-1, with 9 bases fitting TRBD1. Per the germline V gene, CDR1 is SGHRS and CDR2 is YFSETQ. The length of the CDR3 is 15 residues. The V and J ends lost 3 bases and 3 bases, in that order; junction bases with no gene match: 6. The CDR3 spells CASSYRDRVDTEAFF. In nucleotides, the CDR3 is TGCGCCAGCAGCTACCGGGACAGGGTTGACACTGAAGCTTTCTTT.

A single count supports this clone. Here the CDR3 reads CASSMGLGDEQFF. The CDR3 DNA reads as TGTGCCAGTAGTATGGGGTTAGGCGATGAGCAGTTCTTC. The V gene is TRBV19, the J gene TRBJ2-1; D not certain. The CDR3 contains 13 residues. Trimming left V 3 bases short and J 8 bases short, with 11 bases between. The germline V gene encodes CDR1 LNHDA and CDR2 SQIVND (reference sequence).

The chain is built from TRBV25-1 and TRBJ2-5; possibly TRBD1 for D (6 bases). The CDR3 contains 16 residues. Deletions cut 1 base from V and 5 bases from J, with 17 bases between. Germline V CDR1 and CDR2: MGHDK, SYGVNS. The CDR3 sequence: CASSELVPGARETQYF. In DNA, the CDR3 is TGTGCCAGCAGTGAATTGGTCCCAGGGGCGCGGGAGACCCAGTACTTC.

The chain joins TRBV4-1 to TRBJ2-7, with a possible D match to TRBD1 (6 bases). There are 16 residues in the CDR3. Trimming left V 1 base short and J 3 bases short, with 16 bases between. The germline gives CDR1 MGHRA, CDR2 YSYEKL. The CDR3 is CASSQVLQGQLYEQYF. As DNA, the CDR3 is TGCGCCAGCAGCCAAGTCCTGCAAGGACAGCTCTACGAGCAGTACTTC.

The chain uses TRBV9 and TRBJ1-2, with a tentative D call TRBD1 (5 bases). Trimming took 4 bases from V and 5 from J, leaving 18 bases between them. The CDR3 is 15 amino acids. Germline values: CDR1 SGDLS, CDR2 YYNGEE. The CDR3 loop is CASSPGFGGIYGYTF. DNA for the CDR3: TGTGCCAGCAGCCCAGGTTTCGGGGGAATTTATGGCTACACCTTC.

Only one count was recorded for this clone. The chain carries TRBV7-8 and TRBJ2-1; TRBD2 agrees at 15 bases. Germline V gene lookup returns CDR1 SGHVS and CDR2 FQNEAQ. V trimming: 5 bases; J trimming: 0 bases; junction bases outside the gene matches: 14. The CDR3 is made up of 21 amino acids. CDR3 in DNA: TGTGCCAGCAGCCCCCGACAGGGGACTAGCGGGAGGTTATTCTCCTACAATGAGCAGTTCTTC. Translation: CASSPRQGTSGRLFSYNEQFF.